The 16 T cell receptor beta chains given below trace back to one sample, sequenced in a study of T and B cells in COVID-19 patients. BIOMED2 TRB-A/B primer pools were used in multiplex TRB PCR. TCRdb reprocessed the multiplex PCR reads with MiXCR, giving one entry per CDR3 protein. The sample has approximately 17,000 distinct CDR3 sequences; roughly 29% are singletons. TRB was amplified from approximately 250-480 ng of blood genomic DNA. The sequenced sample was blood. Source of these receptors: a human donor who had recovered from COVID-19.

There are many counts of this clonotype. This chain connects TRBV6-1 to TRBJ2-7, with D maybe TRBD2 (6 bases). The CDR3 contains 14 residues. In germline, CDR1 is MNHNS, CDR2 SASEGT. V lost 6 bases and J lost 0, with 12 bases in between. Here the CDR3 reads CASRRGGTSYEQYF. The CDR3 coding sequence is TGTGCCAGCAGGCGGGGCGGGACCTCCTACGAGCAGTACTTC.

The CDR3 nucleotides read TGTGCCAGCACCCCGAGAAAAGGGAGTGAGCACAATGAGCAGTTCTTC. This codes for CASTPRKGSEHNEQFF. V is TRBV6-5 and J is TRBJ2-1, with D perhaps TRBD2 (5 bases). Trimming cost V 7 bases and J 5 bases, with 21 bases left between them. The germline CDR1 and CDR2 sequences are MNHEY and SVGAGI. The CDR3 length is 16 residues.

This clonotype was seen a handful of times. The chain links TRBV7-9 to TRBJ2-3; the D is unclear. V was cut by 8 bases and J by 0 bases, with 12 bases left in between. Germline values: CDR1 SEHNR, CDR2 FQNEAQ (reference sequence). The CDR3 sequence is 14 residues long. CDR3: CASSDERSTDTQYF. CDR3 DNA sequence: TGTGCCAGCTCCGATGAACGGAGCACAGATACGCAGTATTTT.

This clonotype was observed a handful of times. The rearrangement joins TRBV6-5 to TRBJ1-5, with D possibly matching TRBD1 (6 bases). CDR3 length equals 16 residues. Trimming stripped 5 bases from V and 3 bases from J, with 17 bases between. Germline loops: CDR1 MNHEY, CDR2 SVGAGI. The CDR3 reads CASSPDRRGANQPQHF. The DNA of the CDR3 is TGTGCCAGCAGTCCCGATCGGAGGGGGGCCAATCAGCCCCAGCATTTT.

V is TRBV7-9 and J is TRBJ2-2; 7 positions agree with TRBD1. The V gene's germline CDR1 is SEHNR and CDR2 FQNEAQ (reference sequence). The junction had 9 bases not matched to a gene; V was cut back by 10 bases and J by 7 bases. The CDR3 length is 13 residues. CDR3 sequence: CATRDSSGGELFF. In DNA, the CDR3 is TGTGCCACCAGGGACAGCTCAGGCGGGGAGCTGTTTTTT. The full variable domain, with the rest looked up from reference TRBV7-9 and TRBJ2-2, is DTGVSQNPRHKITKRGQNVTFRCDPISEHNRLYWYRQTLGQGPEFLTYFQNEAQLEKSRLLSDRFSAERPKGSFSTLEIQRTEQGDSAMYLCATRDSSGGELFFGEGSRLTVL.

This clonotype is medium-sized. The chain couples TRBV5-6 to TRBJ2-5; D is unclear. Germline V lookup: CDR1 SGHDT, CDR2 YYEEEE. The V end was cut by 1 base, the J end by 5 bases, with 12 bases between. The CDR3 consists of 14 residues. Written as DNA, the CDR3 is TGTGCCAGCAGCTTGAGAATGGGCCGGGAGACCCAGTACTTC. Protein product: CASSLRMGRETQYF.

This clonotype was seen a few times. The V gene is TRBV28, the J gene TRBJ1-1; no reliable D call. CDR1 and CDR2 from the germline V gene are MDHEN and SYDVKM. V lost 7 bases, J lost 0 bases, and 24 bases lay in between. The CDR3 runs to 18 residues. The CDR3 DNA reads TGTGCCAGCACCCCCAATCTGGTCAGGTCGAGCATGAACACTGAAGCTTTCTTT. Its protein product is CASTPNLVRSSMNTEAFF.

This clonotype was observed at least ten times. The chain employs TRBV6-5 and TRBJ2-7, with 7 bases that match TRBD1. Unmatched junction bases numbered 6, after V lost 5 bases and J lost 2 bases. The germline CDR1 and CDR2 sequences are MNHEY and SVGAGI. This CDR3 comprises 14 residues. CDR3 bases: TGTGCCAGCAGTAAAGACAGGGCGGCCTACGAGCAGTACTTC. Its translation: CASSKDRAAYEQYF.

The chain uses TRBV6-6 and TRBJ2-1; 7 nucleotides line up with TRBD1. Trimming at V came to 6 bases and at J to 1 base, leaving 6 bases not matched to a gene. The CDR3 sequence is 15 residues long. Per the germline V gene, CDR1 is MNHNY and CDR2 is SVGAGI (reference sequence). The CDR3 here is CASRERQGSYNEQFF. The CDR3 nucleotides read TGTGCCAGCAGAGAACGACAGGGATCCTACAATGAGCAGTTCTTC.

This clonotype is labeled medium-sized. V and J are TRBV19 and TRBJ2-1, with TRBD2 matching 10 bases. The junction had 14 bases not matched to a gene; V was cut back by 7 bases and J by 5 bases. The germline CDR1 and CDR2 sequences are LNHDA and SQIVND (reference sequence). There are 17 residues in the CDR3. The CDR3 coding sequence is TGTGCCAGTAATACTTTCGGAAGCGGGAGGGCTAACAATGAGCAGTTCTTC. As protein: CASNTFGSGRANNEQFF.

The chain uses TRBV7-9 and TRBJ1-4, with D uncertain. V shed 4 bases and J shed 11 bases, with 14 bases lying between them. Germline V lookup: CDR1 SEHNR, CDR2 FQNEAQ (reference sequence). The CDR3 length is 13 residues. DNA of the CDR3: TGTGCCAGCAGCTCAGGCATTCTGGGGAAACTGTTTTTT. It translates to CASSSGILGKLFF.

The chain has TRBV10-3 and TRBJ1-2; D is perhaps TRBD1 (5 bases). The CDR3 runs 15 residues. Germline-derived CDR1 and CDR2 are ENHRY and SYGVKD. V lost 4 bases and J 7 bases, leaving 19 bases between the germline ends. The CDR3 region is CAISGLRVGVAGYTF. Written as DNA, the CDR3 is TGTGCCATCAGTGGCCTGAGAGTGGGGGTCGCTGGCTACACCTTC.

The chain has TRBV13 and TRBJ2-2; TRBD2 matches 11 bases. Germline-derived CDR1 and CDR2 are PRHDT and FYEKMQ (reference sequence). This CDR3 contains 18 residues. After removal of 6 bases from V and 2 bases from J, the junction contained 11 bases not matched to a gene. In nucleotides, the CDR3 is TGTGCCAGCAGTCGTCCCCCGGGACTAGCGGTAAACACCGGGGAGCTGTTTTTT. The encoded protein is CASSRPPGLAVNTGELFF.

The chain links TRBV10-1 to TRBJ2-7, with 10 bases fitting TRBD1. J lost 1 base, V lost 2 bases, and 14 bases had no gene match. CDR3 length equals 19 residues. Germline CDR1 reads WNHNN; CDR2 reads SYGVQD (reference sequence). CDR3 sequence reads: CASSEGTGDSLWESYEQYF. DNA for the CDR3: TGCGCCAGCAGTGAGGGGACAGGGGATAGTCTGTGGGAATCCTACGAGCAGTACTTC.

This clonotype was detected only a few times. The chain has TRBV18 and TRBJ2-2; D is undetermined. Deletions cut 2 bases from V and 3 bases from J, with 1 base between. The CDR3 spans 12 residues. Germline CDR1 KGHSH, CDR2 LQKENI. For the CDR3, the DNA is TGTGCCAGCTCACCAGACACCGGGGAGCTGTTTTTT. Translating it yields CASSPDTGELFF.

This clonotype appeared a few times. The chain uses TRBV18 and TRBJ2-3; either TRBD1 or TRBD2 may fit D (5 bases each). Germline values: CDR1 KGHSH, CDR2 LQKENI. CDR3 length: 16 amino acids. Trimming shortened V by 6 bases and J by 4 bases, and 20 bases separated the two germline ends. CDR3 loop: CASSPPGNRGADTQYF. The CDR3 DNA reads TGTGCCAGCTCCCCGCCGGGGAACCGAGGGGCAGATACGCAGTATTTT.